The subject of this entry is one T cell receptor (beta chain). This record comes from a study of blood T cell repertoires in COVID-19. Turning to the study itself: The origin of the acute and convalescent COVID-19 samples was the United States, Italy and Spain.

CDR3 length: 15 amino acids. Germline assignment: CDR1 SGHDN and CDR2 FVKESK. The V and J ends lost 3 bases and 2 bases, in that order; junction bases with no gene match: 4. Enrolment of Seattle patients took place during active infection, and they were followed longitudinally. Measured with immunoSEQ multiplex PCR; TCRdb has only the in-frame clones, and not every one. The sample holds under 200,000 clones, approximately 80% seen once. The chain combines TRBV14 with TRBJ2-1; 7 bases are shared with TRBD2. The receptor was isolated from a woman aged 70 to 79 with COVID-19, enrolled during active disease. The sequencing sample was made of peripheral blood. In DNA form, the CDR3 reads TGTGCCAGCAGCCAGGGAGGGAGTCCCTACAATGAGCAGTTCTTC. It is translated as CASSQGGSPYNEQFF.